Below are 29 T cell receptor beta chains sequenced from a single sample in a study of T cells in Graves' hyperthyroidism and ophthalmopathy. The source material, RNA transcripts, was used to amplify TCR beta CDR3 regions. With the HTBI primer set, the TCR CDR3 went through a first round of RT-PCR. TCRdb called the multiplex PCR reads again in MiXCR, with one record for every CDR3 protein. The sample contains around 440,000 distinct CDR3 sequences, approximately 14% of which appear only once. The sample taken for sequencing was blood. These receptor sequences come from a woman aged 18-30 years with Graves' hyperthyroidism.

This clonotype showed up many times. CDR3 residues: CASSPTSRTDTQYF. DNA for the CDR3: TGTGCCAGCTCACCGACTAGCCGCACAGATACGCAGTATTTT. The rearrangement uses TRBV18 and TRBJ2-3; the match to TRBD2 covers 7 bases. CDR1 is KGHSH and CDR2 is LQKENI in the germline V gene. With 3 bases clipped from V and 1 base from J, the junction kept 1 base outside the gene matches. The CDR3 runs to 14 residues.

The sample holds a few counts of this clonotype. The V and J genes are TRBV20-1 and TRBJ1-2; 8 bases are a match to TRBD1. J was trimmed by 2 bases and V by 5 bases; bases with no gene match: 13. CDR3 length equals 16 residues. Germline CDR1 reads DFQATT; CDR2 reads SNEGSKA (reference sequence). CDR3 sequence: CSALPLGQGLNYGYTF. In DNA, the CDR3 is TGCAGTGCTCTTCCGTTAGGACAGGGTTTGAACTATGGCTACACCTTC.

This clonotype was detected ten times or more. The chain couples TRBV15 to TRBJ2-1; 10 positions agree with TRBD1. Germline values: CDR1 LNHNV, CDR2 YYDKDF (reference sequence). The length of the CDR3 is 16 residues. Trimming cost V 4 bases and J 4 bases; bases outside gene matches: 7. The CDR3 DNA is TGTGCCACCAGCACAACCGGGACAGGGGTTTACAATGAGCAGTTCTTC. It specifies CATSTTGTGVYNEQFF.

This clonotype showed up many times. V gene TRBV3-1 combines with J gene TRBJ1-5; tentatively, D is TRBD1 (6 bases). The CDR3 extends over 14 amino acids. V lost 3 bases to trimming and J lost 4 bases, with 10 bases between them. CDR1 is LGHDT and CDR2 is YNNKEL in the germline V gene (reference sequence). The CDR3 DNA follows: TGTGCCAGCAGCCAGGCTGACAGGAATCAGCCCCAGCATTTT. Translated: CASSQADRNQPQHF.

This clonotype was counted many times. The chain is built from TRBV7-8 and TRBJ1-2, with D tentatively TRBD1 (6 bases). V lost 2 bases and J 6 bases, leaving 13 bases between the germline ends. The CDR3 sequence is 14 residues long. CDR1 is SGHVS, CDR2 FQNEAQ, per germline. CDR3 residues: CASSLWPGADGYTF. CDR3 coding DNA: TGTGCCAGCAGCTTATGGCCAGGGGCGGATGGCTACACCTTC.

The J gene is TRBJ1-4, the V gene TRBV4-1; tentatively, D is TRBD1 (5 bases). V was cut by 4 bases and J by 10 bases, with 10 bases left in between. This CDR3 has 12 residues. Germline V gene sequence: CDR1 MGHRA, CDR2 YSYEKL. The CDR3 nucleotides read TGCGCCAGCAGCCCTGGGACGATAAAACTGTTTTTT. Amino acids: CASSPGTIKLFF.

This sequence joins TRBV20-1 and TRBJ1-2, with TRBD1 matching over 9 bases. The CDR3 extends over 16 amino acids. Germline V gives CDR1 DFQATT, CDR2 SNEGSKA (reference sequence). Trimming removed 5 bases from V and 2 bases from J; junction bases left unmatched: 12. CDR3 DNA sequence: TGCAGTGCTGGCCGGGGATGGGACAGGGTAAACTATGGCTACACCTTC. Encoded protein: CSAGRGWDRVNYGYTF.

Ten or more counts support this clonotype. The chain combines TRBV5-1 with TRBJ2-7; TRBD2 aligns across 12 bases. Unmatched junction bases numbered 6, after V lost 1 base and J lost 4 bases. The CDR3 has 16 residues. Germline V lookup: CDR1 SGHRS, CDR2 YFSETQ. CDR3 nucleotide sequence: TGCGCCAGCAGCTTGACGACTAGCGGGGGAGGGTACGAGCAGTACTTC. This codes for CASSLTTSGGGYEQYF. Drawing the rest from reference TRBV5-1 and TRBJ2-7, the complete variable domain is KAGVTQTPRYLIKTRGQQVTLSCSPISGHRSVSWYQQTPGQGLQFLFEYFSETQRNKGNFPGRFSGRQFSNSRSEMNVSTLELGDSALYLCASSLTTSGGGYEQYFGPGTRLTVT.

V and J are TRBV25-1 and TRBJ2-3; the D gene is possibly TRBD2 (6 bases). V was cut by 3 bases and J by 2 bases, with 12 bases left in between. Germline V gives CDR1 MGHDK, CDR2 SYGVNS. The CDR3 loop spans 15 amino acids. In DNA, the CDR3 is TGTGCCAGCAGTGAGAGCGGGCCAGACACAGATACGCAGTATTTT. It translates to CASSESGPDTDTQYF. Full variable domain (rest looked up from reference TRBV25-1 and TRBJ2-3): EADIYQTPRYLVIGTGKKITLECSQTMGHDKMYWYQQDPGMELHLIHYSYGVNSTEKGDLSSESTVSRIRTEHFPLTLESARPSHTSQYLCASSESGPDTDTQYFGPGTRLTVL.

The V and J genes are TRBV4-1 and TRBJ2-7; D remains unclear. V was pared by 3 bases and J by 3 bases, with 9 bases between. Looked up from germline, CDR1 is MGHRA and CDR2 is YSYEKL. The CDR3 loop spans 13 amino acids. The CDR3 sequence: CASSHLDYYEQYF. CDR3 coding DNA: TGCGCCAGCAGCCATCTTGATTACTACGAGCAGTACTTC.

This clonotype turned up a few times. This rearrangement joins TRBV5-1 to TRBJ2-7, with D perhaps matching TRBD1 (5 bases). Germline V CDR1 and CDR2: SGHRS, YFSETQ. The CDR3 runs to 16 residues. V was clipped by 0 bases and J by 0 bases, with 13 bases between them. CDR3: CASSLAHTGASYEQYF. DNA of the CDR3: TGCGCCAGCAGCTTGGCGCATACTGGGGCCTCCTACGAGCAGTACTTC.

This clonotype turned up a few times. The chain employs TRBV11-2 and TRBJ1-5; the match to TRBD1 covers 10 bases. There are 16 residues in the CDR3. CDR1 is SGHAT, CDR2 FQNNGV, per germline. V was clipped by 5 bases and J by 4 bases; unmatched bases: 8. The CDR3 is CASSPSDRGRNQPQHF. Here the CDR3 DNA reads TGTGCCAGCAGCCCCTCGGACAGGGGGAGGAATCAGCCCCAGCATTTT.

This clonotype was seen repeatedly, ten times or more. The chain employs TRBV7-2 and TRBJ1-2; 9 positions match TRBD1. CDR3 length equals 13 residues. Germline values: CDR1 SGHTA, CDR2 FQGNSA. V trimming: 4 bases; J trimming: 8 bases; junction bases outside the gene matches: 5. The CDR3 protein is CASSSQGAPGYTF. Here the CDR3 DNA reads TGTGCCAGCAGCTCACAGGGGGCGCCCGGCTACACCTTC.

The chain couples TRBV15 to TRBJ2-1, with TRBD1 identical over 8 bases. In germline, CDR1 is LNHNV, CDR2 YYDKDF (reference sequence). The junction had 11 bases not matched to a gene; V was cut back by 2 bases and J by 5 bases. This CDR3 contains 17 residues. In nucleotides, the CDR3 is TGTGCCACCAGCAGAAACAGGGGGAGAGGTCGGGACAATGAGCAGTTCTTC. As protein: CATSRNRGRGRDNEQFF.

This clonotype showed up many times. The chain joins TRBV5-1 to TRBJ2-1; 7 bases agree with TRBD1. The CDR3 runs 12 residues. Germline V gene sequence: CDR1 SGHRS, CDR2 YFSETQ. V gave up 0 bases and J gave up 14 bases; unmatched junction bases: 5. The CDR3: CASSLGGQGEFF. The CDR3 nucleotides are TGCGCCAGCAGCTTGGGCGGTCAGGGGGAGTTCTTC.

This clonotype was found many times. The chain uses TRBV11-1 and TRBJ1-1, with 7 nucleotides matching TRBD1. V gave up 5 bases and J gave up 9 bases; unmatched junction bases: 18. Germline CDR1 reads SGHAT; CDR2 reads FQDESV (reference sequence). CDR3 length equals 16 residues. The CDR3: CASSLQGDLYGLKAFF. CDR3 in DNA: TGTGCCAGCAGCCTTCAGGGGGACCTATATGGTTTGAAAGCTTTCTTT. Full variable domain (missing parts from reference TRBV11-1 and TRBJ1-1): EAEVAQSPRYKITEKSQAVAFWCDPISGHATLYWYRQILGQGPELLVQFQDESVVDDSQLPKDRFSAERLKGVDSTLKIQPAELGDSAMYLCASSLQGDLYGLKAFFGQGTRLTVV.

About this clonotype: An end of the junction does not agree with germline; a read error may underlie this. The CDR3 bases are TGCGCCAGCAGCCAAGATCGCCAGGCCGAGAAGCACTTC. Its translation: CASSQDRQAEKHF. This rearrangement joins TRBV4-1 to TRBJ2-7; D not resolved. The germline gives CDR1 MGHRA, CDR2 YSYEKL. The CDR3 runs to 13 residues.

The chain links TRBV19 to TRBJ2-2; possibly TRBD2 for D (5 bases). The CDR3 has 15 amino acids. Germline-derived CDR1 and CDR2 are LNHDA and SQIVND (reference sequence). The V gene lost 3 bases and the J gene lost 7 bases, with 15 bases spanning the gap. DNA of the CDR3: TGTGCCAGTAGTATGGAGCGGAGACCCCTCGGGGAGCTGTTTTTT. This sequence encodes CASSMERRPLGELFF. Full variable domain (remainder filled in from reference TRBV19 and TRBJ2-2): DGGITQSPKYLFRKEGQNVTLSCEQNLNHDAMYWYRQDPGQGLRLIYYSQIVNDFQKGDIAEGYSVSREKKESFPLTVTSAQKNPTAFYLCASSMERRPLGELFFGEGSRLTVL.

This clonotype has more than one count but fewer than ten. The chain couples TRBV11-2 to TRBJ2-2; 8 positions agree with TRBD1. The CDR3 totals 16 residues. Germline values: CDR1 SGHAT, CDR2 FQNNGV. Trimming removed 4 bases from V and 1 base from J; junction bases left unmatched: 5. The CDR3 nucleotides read TGTGCCAGCAGCTCCGTTGGACAGGGGAACACCGGGGAGCTGTTTTTT. It codes for CASSSVGQGNTGELFF.

There are many counts of this clonotype. The CDR3 is CASGLVESSGSTDTQYF. The CDR3 DNA reads TGTGCTAGTGGTTTGGTAGAGTCTAGCGGGAGCACAGATACGCAGTATTTT. The chain has TRBV12-5 and TRBJ2-3, with 8 bases identical to TRBD2. Losses at the gene ends were 0 bases for V and 0 bases for J; bases not matched to a gene: 5. Per the germline V gene, CDR1 is LGHNT and CDR2 is FRNRAP. The CDR3 is made up of 17 amino acids.

Details on this clonotype: A junction end diverges from the germline sequence, so it may reflect a read error. The chain couples TRBV11-2 to TRBJ2-1; D is perhaps TRBD1 (5 bases). TRBJ2-7 matches the DNA end more closely, so the J call is doubtful. There are 16 residues in the CDR3. CDR1 and CDR2 (germline): SGHAT, FQNNGV. In DNA, the CDR3 is TGCGCCAGCAGCCAAGATCGGCAGTGGGGCTACAATGAGCAGTACTTC. Protein sequence: CASSQDRQWGYNEQYF.

V is TRBV6-1 and J is TRBJ1-5, with D tentatively TRBD1 (5 bases). The V end lost 6 bases, the J end lost 3 bases, and 18 bases lay between the germline ends. The CDR3 covers 16 residues. CDR1 and CDR2 (germline): MNHNS, SASEGT. The CDR3 nucleotides are TGTGCCAGCAGACCTGCAGGGATTACCGTCAATCAGCCCCAGCATTTT. Amino acids: CASRPAGITVNQPQHF.

The chain recombines TRBV6-2 or TRBV6-3 with TRBJ1-1, with D possibly TRBD1 on 6 matching bases. Germline CDR1 and CDR2: MNHEY and SVGEGT. Trimming removed 0 bases at V and 0 bases at J, with 11 bases between. The CDR3 extends over 16 amino acids. CDR3 amino acids: CASSYSGGMMNTEAFF. The DNA for the CDR3 is TGTGCCAGCAGTTACTCAGGGGGAATGATGAACACTGAAGCTTTCTTT.

This clonotype was counted at least ten times. This chain joins TRBV2 and TRBJ2-5; TRBD1 is a possible D gene (5 bases). Germline-derived CDR1 and CDR2 are SNHLY and FYNNEI. Trimming stripped 5 bases from V and 2 bases from J, with 12 bases between. This CDR3 region has 14 residues. In nucleotides, the CDR3 is TGTGCCAGCAGTATCTGGACAAATCAAGAGACCCAGTACTTC. Its translation: CASSIWTNQETQYF.

This clonotype occurred many times. The rearrangement uses TRBV2 and TRBJ1-1, with TRBD1 identical over 8 bases. Germline-derived CDR1 and CDR2 are SNHLY and FYNNEI. The CDR3 is 14 amino acids. V was pared by 8 bases and J by 4 bases, with 9 bases of the junction left unmatched. CDR3 in amino acids: CASLFRGRVTEAFF. For the CDR3, the DNA is TGTGCCAGCCTTTTCAGGGGGCGAGTCACTGAAGCTTTCTTT.

CDR3 nucleotides: TGCGCCAGCAGCCACGGGGGGGCCGTGGAGACCCAGTACTTC. Translating it yields CASSHGGAVETQYF. The gene calls are TRBV5-1 and TRBJ2-5, with 8 bases fitting TRBD2. The V gene's germline CDR1 is SGHRS and CDR2 YFSETQ. V lost 4 bases to trimming and J lost 5 bases; unmatched junction nucleotides: 7. CDR3 length: 14 amino acids.

The chain employs TRBV6-5 and TRBJ2-2; TRBD1 agrees at 7 bases. CDR3 size: 15 residues. Germline values: CDR1 MNHEY, CDR2 SVGAGI. J gave up 6 bases and V 0 bases, and 4 bases lay outside the gene matches. The CDR3 here is CASSYSYGQAGELFF. The DNA of the CDR3 is TGTGCCAGCAGTTACTCCTATGGACAGGCCGGGGAGCTGTTTTTT.

This clonotype was observed many times. V gene TRBV7-3 combines with J gene TRBJ2-1; 9 bases align to TRBD1. Trimming cost V 5 bases and J 9 bases; bases outside gene matches: 17. The CDR3 runs to 17 residues. Germline CDR1 SGHTA, CDR2 FQGTGA. CDR3: CASSPGPWTGEVGEQFF. For the CDR3, the DNA is TGTGCCAGCAGCCCCGGCCCCTGGACAGGGGAGGTTGGTGAGCAGTTCTTC.

In its sample, this clonotype was seen many times. The V and J genes are TRBV29-1 and TRBJ2-7, with TRBD2 matching over 14 bases. Germline V lookup: CDR1 SQVTM, CDR2 ANQGSEA. The CDR3 runs to 16 residues. The trim removed 5 bases at V and 1 base at J, leaving 7 bases unmatched. The CDR3: CSVSGTSGRGSYEQYF. DNA of the CDR3: TGCAGCGTTTCCGGGACTAGCGGGAGAGGATCCTACGAGCAGTACTTC.